Sequencing of this T cell receptor (beta chain) was carried out in a study of blood T cell repertoires in COVID-19. The CDR3 totals 13 residues. Germline CDR1 is SGHNT and CDR2 is YENEEA. J was trimmed by 2 bases and V by 5 bases; bases with no gene match: 2. Data came from immunoSEQ multiplex PCR; TCRdb stores just in-frame clones and leaves some out. The sample lists 160,000 or so clones, about 83% seen once, with over 10% in the top ten. Input material: peripheral blood. The TCR sequence derives from a man between 65 and 85 years old who had recovered from COVID-19. The gene calls are TRBV11-3 and TRBJ1-1; 7 bases are a match to TRBD1. The chain's CDR3 is CASSHRGNTEAFF. The CDR3 DNA reads TGTGCCAGCAGCCACAGGGGAAACACTGAAGCTTTCTTT.